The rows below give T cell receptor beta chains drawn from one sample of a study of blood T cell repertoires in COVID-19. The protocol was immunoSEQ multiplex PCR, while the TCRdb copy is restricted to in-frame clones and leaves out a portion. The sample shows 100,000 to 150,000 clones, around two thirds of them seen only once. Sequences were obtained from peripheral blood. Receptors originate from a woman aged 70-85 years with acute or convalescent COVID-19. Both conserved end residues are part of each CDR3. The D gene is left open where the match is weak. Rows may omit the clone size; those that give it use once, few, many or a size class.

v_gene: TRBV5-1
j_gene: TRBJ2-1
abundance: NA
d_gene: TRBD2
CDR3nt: TGCGCCAGCAGCCTCAGCGGGAGCAGAAACAATGAGCAGTTCTTC
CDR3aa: CASSLSGSRNNEQFF

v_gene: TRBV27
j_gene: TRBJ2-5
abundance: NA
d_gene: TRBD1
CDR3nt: TGTGCCAGCAGTTTATTGACAGGGCGGGCCCAGTACTTC
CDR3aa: CASSLLTGRAQYF

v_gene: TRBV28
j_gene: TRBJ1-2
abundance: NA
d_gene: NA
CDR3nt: TGTGCCAGCAGTTCCGGGGTCTGGGATGGCTACACCTTC
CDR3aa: CASSSGVWDGYTF

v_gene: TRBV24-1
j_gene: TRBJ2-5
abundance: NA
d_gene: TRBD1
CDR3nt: TGTGCCACCAGTGACGCCACGACTGGACAGGGAGAGACCCAGTACTTC
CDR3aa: CATSDATTGQGETQYF

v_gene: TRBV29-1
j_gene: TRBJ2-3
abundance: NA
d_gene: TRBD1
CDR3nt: TGCAGCGTTGTATGGCCGACAGGGGGCACAGATACGCAGTATTTT
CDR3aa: CSVVWPTGGTDTQYF

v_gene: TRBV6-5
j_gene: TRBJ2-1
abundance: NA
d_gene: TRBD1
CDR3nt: TGTGCCAGCAGACACCCCGGGACAGCTTACAATGAGCAGTTCTTC
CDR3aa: CASRHPGTAYNEQFF

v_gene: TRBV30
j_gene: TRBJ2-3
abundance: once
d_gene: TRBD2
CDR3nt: TGTGCCTGGACCCAACTAGCGGGAGGGCCTCTGGATACGCAGTATTTT
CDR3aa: CAWTQLAGGPLDTQYF

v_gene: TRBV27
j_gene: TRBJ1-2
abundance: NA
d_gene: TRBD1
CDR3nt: TGTGCCAGCAGTTCCCGGACAGGGACCGGATATGGCTACACCTTC
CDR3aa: CASSSRTGTGYGYTF

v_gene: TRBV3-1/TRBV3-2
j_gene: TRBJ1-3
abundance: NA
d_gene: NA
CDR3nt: TGTGCCAGCAGCCCGGTGCGTGCTTCTGGAAACACCATATATTTT
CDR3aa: CASSPVRASGNTIYF

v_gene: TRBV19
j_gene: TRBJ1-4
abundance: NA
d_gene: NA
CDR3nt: TGTGCCAGTAGGAGGACAGCAACTAATGAAAAACTGTTTTTT
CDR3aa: CASRRTATNEKLFF

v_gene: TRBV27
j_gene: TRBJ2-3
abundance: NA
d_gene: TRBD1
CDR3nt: TGTGCCACCGGACAGGGACAGGGTACAGATACGCAGTATTTT
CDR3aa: CATGQGQGTDTQYF

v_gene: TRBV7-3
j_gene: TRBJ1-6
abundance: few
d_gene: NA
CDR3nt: TGTGCCAGCAGCTTAATTACCCGTCAGCACTACCATAATTCACCCCTCCACTTT
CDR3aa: CASSLITRQHYHNSPLHF

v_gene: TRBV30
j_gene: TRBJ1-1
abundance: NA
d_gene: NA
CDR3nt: TGTGCCTGGACGGGGGTCAGCATGAACACTGAAGCTTTCTTT
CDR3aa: CAWTGVSMNTEAFF

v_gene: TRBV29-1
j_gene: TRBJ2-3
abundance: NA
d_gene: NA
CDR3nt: TGCAGCGTTAATACAGGTTCGGGCACAGATACGCAGTATTTT
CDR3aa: CSVNTGSGTDTQYF

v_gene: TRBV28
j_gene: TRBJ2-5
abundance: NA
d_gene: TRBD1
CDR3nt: TGTGCCACAGAGGGGACAGAAGAGACCCAGTACTTC
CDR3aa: CATEGTEETQYF

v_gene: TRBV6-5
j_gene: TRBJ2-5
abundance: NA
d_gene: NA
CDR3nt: TGTGCCAGCAGTCCGAGGAGAGCCCAAGAGACCCAGTACTTC
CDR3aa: CASSPRRAQETQYF

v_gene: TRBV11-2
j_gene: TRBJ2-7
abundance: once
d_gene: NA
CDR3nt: TGTGCCAGCAGCGTGCGCCGGGGGACGGTTACCTACGAGCAGTACTTC
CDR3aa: CASSVRRGTVTYEQYF

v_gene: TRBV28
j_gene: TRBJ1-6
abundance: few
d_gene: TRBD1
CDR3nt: TGTGCCAGCAGTTCCACAGGGGATAATTCACCCCTCCACTTT
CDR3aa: CASSSTGDNSPLHF

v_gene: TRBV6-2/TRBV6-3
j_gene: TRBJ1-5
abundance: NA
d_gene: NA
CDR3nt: TGTGCCAGCAGCTCTATACAGGGTCTACGATCCAATCAGCCCCAGCATTTT
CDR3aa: CASSSIQGLRSNQPQHF

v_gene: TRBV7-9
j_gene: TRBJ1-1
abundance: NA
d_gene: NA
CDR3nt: TGTGCCAGCAGCGTGGGACACATGAACACTGAAGCTTTCTTT
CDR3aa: CASSVGHMNTEAFF

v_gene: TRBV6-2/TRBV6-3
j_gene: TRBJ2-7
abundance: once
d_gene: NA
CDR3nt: TGTGCCAGCAGTTACTCAGGGGATTACGAGCAGTACTTC
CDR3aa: CASSYSGDYEQYF

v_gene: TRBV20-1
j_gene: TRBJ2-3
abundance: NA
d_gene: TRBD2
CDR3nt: TGCAGTGCTAGTCCCTCTAGCGGGAGGGCCTCAGATACGCAGTATTTT
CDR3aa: CSASPSSGRASDTQYF

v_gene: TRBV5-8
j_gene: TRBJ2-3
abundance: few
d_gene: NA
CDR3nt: TGTGCCAGCAGCTTGCAAACAAATACGCAGTATTTT
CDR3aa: CASSLQTNTQYF

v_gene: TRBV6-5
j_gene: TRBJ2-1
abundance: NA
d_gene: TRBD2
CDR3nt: TGTGCCAGCAGCGCCGGGGGAGCGGGGGAGGTTGAGCAGTTCTTC
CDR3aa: CASSAGGAGEVEQFF

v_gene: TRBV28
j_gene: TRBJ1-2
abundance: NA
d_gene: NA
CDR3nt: TGTGCCAGCAGTAACAGTATCATATATGGCTACACCTTC
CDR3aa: CASSNSIIYGYTF

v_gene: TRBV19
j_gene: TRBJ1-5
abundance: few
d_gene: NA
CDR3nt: TGTGCCAGTAGTATACGGGATCAGCCCCAGCATTTT
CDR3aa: CASSIRDQPQHF

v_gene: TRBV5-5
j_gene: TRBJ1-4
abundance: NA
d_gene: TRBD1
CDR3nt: TGTGCCAGCAGCCCCGGACAGGGGGCTTCCCATGAAAAACTGTTTTTT
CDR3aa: CASSPGQGASHEKLFF

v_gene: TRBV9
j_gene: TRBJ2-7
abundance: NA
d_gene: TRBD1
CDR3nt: TGTGCCAGCAGCGTAGGTCAGGGGGCCTACGAGCAGTACTTC
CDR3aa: CASSVGQGAYEQYF

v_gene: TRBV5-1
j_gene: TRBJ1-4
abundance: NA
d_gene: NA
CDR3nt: TGCGCCAGCAGCTTTGGGCAGGGCCCGGAAATAGGGCGGTGGCGGAATGAAAAACTGTTTTTT
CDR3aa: CASSFGQGPEIGRWRNEKLFF

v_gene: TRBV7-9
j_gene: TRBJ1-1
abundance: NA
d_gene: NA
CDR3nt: TGTGCCAGCAGCTTGGGGCAGGGCCCGAACACTGAAGCTTTCTTT
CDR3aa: CASSLGQGPNTEAFF

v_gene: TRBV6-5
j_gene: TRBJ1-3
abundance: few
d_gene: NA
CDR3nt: TGTGCCAGCAGAACAACAGGGTCTGGAAACACCATATATTTT
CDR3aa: CASRTTGSGNTIYF

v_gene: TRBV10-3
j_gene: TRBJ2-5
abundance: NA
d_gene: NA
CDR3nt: TGTGCCATCAGGGAAGGGGGGGAAGAGACCCAGTACTTC
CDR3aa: CAIREGGEETQYF

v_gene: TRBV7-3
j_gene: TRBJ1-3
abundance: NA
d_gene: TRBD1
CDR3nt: TGTGCCAGCAGCTTAGAGGGACAGGGGGCAAGTGGAAACACCATATATTTT
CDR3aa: CASSLEGQGASGNTIYF

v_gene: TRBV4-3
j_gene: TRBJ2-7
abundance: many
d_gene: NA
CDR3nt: TGCGCCAGCAGCCAAGAGCGGCTAGCGAGCTACGAGCAGTACTTC
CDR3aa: CASSQERLASYEQYF

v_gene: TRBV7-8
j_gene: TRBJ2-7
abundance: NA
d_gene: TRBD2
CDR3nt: TGTGCCAGCAGCTTAGGACTAGCGCTCTACGAGCAGTACTTC
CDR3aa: CASSLGLALYEQYF

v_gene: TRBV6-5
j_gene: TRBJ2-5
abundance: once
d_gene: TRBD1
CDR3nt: TGTGCCAGCCGCGAAAGAGGGGGCGACGAGACCCAGTACTTC
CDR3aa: CASRERGGDETQYF

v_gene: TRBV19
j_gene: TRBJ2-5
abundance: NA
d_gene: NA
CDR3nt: TGTGCCAGTACCCAAGGCCCCCGACAGGGAGGAATAGAGACCCAGTACTTC
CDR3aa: CASTQGPRQGGIETQYF

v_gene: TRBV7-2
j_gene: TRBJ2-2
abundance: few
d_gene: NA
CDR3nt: TGTGCCAGCAGCTTATTCGGGGGAGGAGGAACCGGGGAGCTGTTTTTT
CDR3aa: CASSLFGGGGTGELFF

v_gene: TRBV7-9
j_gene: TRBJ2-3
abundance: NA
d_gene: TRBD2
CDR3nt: TGTGCCAGCAGCTTAATCGGCGGCGGGGGGGCCTCGGGAGATACGCAGTATTTT
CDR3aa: CASSLIGGGGASGDTQYF

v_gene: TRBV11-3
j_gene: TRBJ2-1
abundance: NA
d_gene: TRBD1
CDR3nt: TGTGCCAGCAGCTTAGCGGGACAGGGCTACAATGAGCAGTTCTTC
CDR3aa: CASSLAGQGYNEQFF

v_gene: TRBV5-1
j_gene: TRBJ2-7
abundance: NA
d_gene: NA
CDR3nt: TGCGCCAGCAGCTTGGAACAGAGCTCCTACGAGCAGTACTTC
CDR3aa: CASSLEQSSYEQYF

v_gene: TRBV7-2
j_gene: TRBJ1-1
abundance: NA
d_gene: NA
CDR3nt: TGTGCCAGCAGCTTAGGGGGAGCCACTGAAGCTTTCTTT
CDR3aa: CASSLGGATEAFF

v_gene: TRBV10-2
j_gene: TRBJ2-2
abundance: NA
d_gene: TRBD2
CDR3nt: TGCGCCAGCAGTACTAGCGGGGGGGCTGGCGGGGAGCTGTTTTTT
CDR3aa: CASSTSGGAGGELFF

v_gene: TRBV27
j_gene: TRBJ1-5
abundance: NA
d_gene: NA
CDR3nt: TGTGCCAGCAGGGCGAGCGCCCTATCCAATCAGCCCCAGCATTTT
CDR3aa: CASRASALSNQPQHF

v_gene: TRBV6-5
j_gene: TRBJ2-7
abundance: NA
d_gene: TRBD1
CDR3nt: TGTGCCAGCAGTTACTCAGGGACAGGACTCTCCTACGAGCAGTACTTC
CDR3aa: CASSYSGTGLSYEQYF

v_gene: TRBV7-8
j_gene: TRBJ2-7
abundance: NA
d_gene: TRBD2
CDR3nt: TGTGCCAGCAGCTTAGTAGGAACTAGCGGGGGGCCGAGGGAGCAGTACTTC
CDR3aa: CASSLVGTSGGPREQYF

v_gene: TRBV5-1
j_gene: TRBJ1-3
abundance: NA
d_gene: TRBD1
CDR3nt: TGCGCCAGCAGCCCGGGGACAGCTGGAAACACCATATATTTT
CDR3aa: CASSPGTAGNTIYF

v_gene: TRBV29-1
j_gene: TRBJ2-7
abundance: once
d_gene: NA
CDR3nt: TGCAGCGTCGTGGCAGGGGCCTACGAGCAGTACTTC
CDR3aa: CSVVAGAYEQYF

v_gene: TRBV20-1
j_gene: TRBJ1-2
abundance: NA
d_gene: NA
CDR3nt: TGCAGTGTTTTCTACAACTATGGCTACACCTTC
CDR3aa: CSVFYNYGYTF

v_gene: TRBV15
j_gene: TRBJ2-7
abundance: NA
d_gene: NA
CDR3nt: TGTGCCACCAGCAGTGGAGACAGCTACGAGCAGTACTTC
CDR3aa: CATSSGDSYEQYF

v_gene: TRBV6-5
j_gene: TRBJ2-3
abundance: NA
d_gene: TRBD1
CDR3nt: TGTGCCAGCAGCCCGGGACAGGAGACAGATACGCAGTATTTT
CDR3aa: CASSPGQETDTQYF

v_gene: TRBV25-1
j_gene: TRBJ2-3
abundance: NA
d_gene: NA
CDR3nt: TGTGCCAGCAGTGAATACGGTTATCCCGCAGATACGCAGTATTTT
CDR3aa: CASSEYGYPADTQYF

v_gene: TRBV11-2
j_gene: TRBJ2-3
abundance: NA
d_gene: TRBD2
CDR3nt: TGTGCCAGCAGCTTAGAAATAGCGGGGGTCACAGATACGCAGTATTTT
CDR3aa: CASSLEIAGVTDTQYF